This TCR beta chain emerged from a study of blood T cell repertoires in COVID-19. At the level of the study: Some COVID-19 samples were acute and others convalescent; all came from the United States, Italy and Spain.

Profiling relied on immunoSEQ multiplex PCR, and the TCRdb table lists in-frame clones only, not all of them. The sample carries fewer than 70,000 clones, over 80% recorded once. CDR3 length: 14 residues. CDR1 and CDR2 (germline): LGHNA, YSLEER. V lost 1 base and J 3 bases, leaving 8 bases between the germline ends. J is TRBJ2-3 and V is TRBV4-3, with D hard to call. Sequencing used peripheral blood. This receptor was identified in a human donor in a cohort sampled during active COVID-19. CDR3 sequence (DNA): TGCGCCAGCAGCCAAGCAATTCGGACAGATACGCAGTATTTT. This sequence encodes CASSQAIRTDTQYF.